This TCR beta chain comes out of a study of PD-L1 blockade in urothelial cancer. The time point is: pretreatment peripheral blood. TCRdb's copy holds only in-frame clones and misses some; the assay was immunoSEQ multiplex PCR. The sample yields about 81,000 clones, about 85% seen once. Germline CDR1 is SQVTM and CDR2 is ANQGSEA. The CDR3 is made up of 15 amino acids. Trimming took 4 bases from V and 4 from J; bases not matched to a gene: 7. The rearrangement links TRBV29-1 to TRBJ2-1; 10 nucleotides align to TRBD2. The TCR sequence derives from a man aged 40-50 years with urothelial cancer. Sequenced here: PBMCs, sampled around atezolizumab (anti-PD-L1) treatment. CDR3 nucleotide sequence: TGCAGCGTTGTTGAGGGACTAGCGTCTTACAATGAGCAGTTCTTC. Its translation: CSVVEGLASYNEQFF.